Sequencing of this T cell receptor (beta chain) was carried out in a study of blood T cell repertoires in COVID-19. Looking at the study overall: Acute and convalescent COVID-19 specimens originated in the United States, Italy and Spain. PBMCs, B-cell-depleted T cells, or T cells provided the cDNA or gDNA that made up the material.

Original handling: Researchers report that nucleated cell counts were estimated from reference gene primer amplification. TCRdb's copy holds only in-frame clones and misses some; the assay was immunoSEQ multiplex PCR. D and trimming were read from the DNA, whereas the V and J calls and clone size are those reported in that table. Of about 380,000 clones in the sample, 81% were seen once. Germline lookup yields CDR1 GTSNPN and CDR2 SVGIG (reference sequence). Trimming took off 3 bases at V and 4 bases at J, with 12 bases between the two ends. The CDR3 extends over 13 amino acids. This TCR came from a human donor with acute or convalescent COVID-19. The donor label of this sample is uncertain. The chain has TRBV30 and TRBJ1-1; the D gene is possibly TRBD1 (6 bases). The sequenced sample consisted of peripheral blood. CDR3 DNA: TGTGCCTGGAGCAGGGGTTCGTCCACTGAAGCTTTCTTT. This gives the protein CAWSRGSSTEAFF.